This TCR beta chain comes out of a study of neurological immune-mediated disorders. General study findings and limits: Sharing of CDR3 amino acid sequences among expanded clones across subjects was absent, suggesting private repertoires in all groups. In HTLV-1-associated myelopathy, TCR clonal expansion was greatest, and in multiple sclerosis it was least, below healthy controls.

The making of cDNA relied on 5'RACE with 10-nucleotide random UMIs. MiXCR, run by TCRdb on the 5' RACE reads, gives a single entry per CDR3 protein. Here the sample spans 30,000 to 40,000 distinct CDR3 sequences, around 4% being singletons. This CDR3 region has 15 residues. The germline V gene has CDR1 ENHRY and CDR2 SYGVKD. Trimming removed 4 bases from V and 5 bases from J, with 17 bases in between. Ten or more counts support this clonotype. The antigen is undetermined. The sequence came from a man aged 30-40 years with multiple sclerosis. Material for sequencing was PBMCs. This sequence joins TRBV10-3 and TRBJ2-5; D remains unclear. CDR3 coding DNA: TGTGCCATCAGTGTGTGGCAGGCCCTGGGGGAGACCCAGTACTTC. This gives the protein CAISVWQALGETQYF.